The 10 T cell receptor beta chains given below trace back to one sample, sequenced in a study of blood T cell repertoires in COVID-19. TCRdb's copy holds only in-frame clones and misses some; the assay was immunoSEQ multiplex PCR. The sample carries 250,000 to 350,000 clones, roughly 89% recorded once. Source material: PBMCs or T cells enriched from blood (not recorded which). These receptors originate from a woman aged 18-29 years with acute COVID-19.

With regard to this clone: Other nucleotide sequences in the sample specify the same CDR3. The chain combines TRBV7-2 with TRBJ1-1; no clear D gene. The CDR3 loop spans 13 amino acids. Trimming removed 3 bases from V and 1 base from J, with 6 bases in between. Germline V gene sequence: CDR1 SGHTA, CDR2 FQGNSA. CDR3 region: CASSFGGNTEAFF. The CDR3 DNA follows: TGTGCCAGCAGCTTCGGAGGGAACACTGAAGCTTTCTTT. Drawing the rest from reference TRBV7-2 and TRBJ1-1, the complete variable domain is GAGVSQSPSNKVTEKGKDVELRCDPISGHTALYWYRQSLGQGLEFLIYFQGNSAPDKSGLPSDRFSAERTGGSVSTLTIQRTQQEDSAVYLCASSFGGNTEAFFGQGTRLTVV.

CDR3 bases: TGTGCCAGTAGTCCCCCGGGCGGGACAGGGACCTACGAGCAGTACTTC. This gives the protein CASSPPGGTGTYEQYF. The chain is built from TRBV19 and TRBJ2-7; 9 bases line up with TRBD1. From germline, CDR1 is LNHDA and CDR2 SQIVND (reference sequence). J lost 2 bases, V lost 5 bases, and 10 bases had no gene match. The CDR3 length is 16 residues.

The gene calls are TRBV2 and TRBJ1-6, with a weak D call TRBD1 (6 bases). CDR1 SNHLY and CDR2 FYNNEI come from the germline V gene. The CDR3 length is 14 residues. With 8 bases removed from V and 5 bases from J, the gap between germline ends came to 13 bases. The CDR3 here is CASLLGDNNSPLHF. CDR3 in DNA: TGTGCCAGCCTATTGGGGGACAATAATTCACCCCTCCACTTT.

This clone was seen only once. In nucleotides, the CDR3 is TGCAGTGCTAGTATCTATGGGCGGGAGGCCTCCAATGAGCAGTTCTTC. Its translation: CSASIYGREASNEQFF. The chain employs TRBV20-1 and TRBJ2-1; 8 nucleotides agree with TRBD2. Germline V lookup: CDR1 DFQATT, CDR2 SNEGSKA (reference sequence). V lost 3 bases, J lost 6 bases, and 13 bases stayed unmatched. The CDR3 is 16 residues long.

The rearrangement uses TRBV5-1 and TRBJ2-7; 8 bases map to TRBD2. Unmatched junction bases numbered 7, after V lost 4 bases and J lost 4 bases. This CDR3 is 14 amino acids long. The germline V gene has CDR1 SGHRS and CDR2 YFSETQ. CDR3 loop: CASSHGTRWYEQYF. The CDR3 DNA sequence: TGCGCCAGCAGCCACGGGACTAGGTGGTACGAGCAGTACTTC.

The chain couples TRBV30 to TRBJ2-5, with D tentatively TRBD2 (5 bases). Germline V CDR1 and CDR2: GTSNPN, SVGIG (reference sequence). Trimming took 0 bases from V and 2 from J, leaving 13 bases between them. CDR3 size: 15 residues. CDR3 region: CAWSVLGSQQETQYF. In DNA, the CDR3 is TGTGCCTGGAGTGTACTAGGGTCCCAGCAAGAGACCCAGTACTTC.

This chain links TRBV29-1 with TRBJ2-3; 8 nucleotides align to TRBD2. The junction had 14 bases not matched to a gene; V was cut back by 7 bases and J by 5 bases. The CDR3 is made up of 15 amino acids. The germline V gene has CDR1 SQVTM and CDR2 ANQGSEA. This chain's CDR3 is CSGIRDGRAGDTQYF. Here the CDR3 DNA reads TGCAGCGGCATCAGGGACGGGAGGGCCGGAGATACGCAGTATTTT.

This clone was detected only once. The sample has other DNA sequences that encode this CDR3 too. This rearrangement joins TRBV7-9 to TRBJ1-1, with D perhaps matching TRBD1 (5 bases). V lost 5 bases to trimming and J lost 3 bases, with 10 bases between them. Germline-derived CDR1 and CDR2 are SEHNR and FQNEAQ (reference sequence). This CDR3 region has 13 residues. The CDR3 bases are TGTGCCAGCAGCCCCCAGGGATACACTGAAGCTTTCTTT. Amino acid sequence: CASSPQGYTEAFF.

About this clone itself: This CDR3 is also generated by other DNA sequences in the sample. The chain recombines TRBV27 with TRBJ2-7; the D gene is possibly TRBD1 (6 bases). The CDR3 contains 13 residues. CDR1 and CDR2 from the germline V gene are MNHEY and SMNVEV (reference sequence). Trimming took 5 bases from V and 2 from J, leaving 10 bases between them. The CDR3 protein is CASSLDRTYEQYF. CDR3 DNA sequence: TGTGCCAGCAGTCTAGACAGGACCTACGAGCAGTACTTC.

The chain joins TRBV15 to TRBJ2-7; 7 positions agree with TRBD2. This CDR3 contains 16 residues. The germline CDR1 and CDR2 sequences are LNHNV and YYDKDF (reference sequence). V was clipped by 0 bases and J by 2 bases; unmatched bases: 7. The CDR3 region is CATSRETGGFAYEQYF. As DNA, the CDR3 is TGTGCCACCAGCAGAGAGACGGGAGGATTCGCCTACGAGCAGTACTTC. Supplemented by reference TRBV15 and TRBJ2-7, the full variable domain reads DAMVIQNPRYQVTQFGKPVTLSCSQTLNHNVMYWYQQKSSQAPKLLFHYYDKDFNNEADTPDNFQSRRPNTSFCFLDIRSPGLGDTAMYLCATSRETGGFAYEQYFGPGTRLTVT.